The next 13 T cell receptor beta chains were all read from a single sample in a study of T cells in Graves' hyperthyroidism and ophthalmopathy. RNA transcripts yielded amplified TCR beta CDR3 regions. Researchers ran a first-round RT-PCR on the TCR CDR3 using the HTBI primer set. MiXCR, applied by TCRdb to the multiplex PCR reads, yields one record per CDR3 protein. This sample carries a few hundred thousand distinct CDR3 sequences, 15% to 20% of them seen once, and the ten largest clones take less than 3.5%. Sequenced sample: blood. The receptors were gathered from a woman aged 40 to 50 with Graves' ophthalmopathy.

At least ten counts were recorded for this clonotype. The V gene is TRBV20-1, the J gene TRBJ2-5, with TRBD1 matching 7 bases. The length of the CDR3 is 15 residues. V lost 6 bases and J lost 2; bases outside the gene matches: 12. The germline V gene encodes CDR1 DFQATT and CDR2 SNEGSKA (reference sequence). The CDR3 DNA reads TGCAGTGCCCGAAAGACAGGGCCGGGGCAAGAGACCCAGTACTTC. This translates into CSARKTGPGQETQYF.

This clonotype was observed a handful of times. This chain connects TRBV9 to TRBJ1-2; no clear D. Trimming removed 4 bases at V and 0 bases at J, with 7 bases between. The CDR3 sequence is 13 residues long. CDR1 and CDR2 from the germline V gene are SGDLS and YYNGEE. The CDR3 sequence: CASSTLPNYGYTF. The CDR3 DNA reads TGTGCCAGCAGCACCCTGCCTAACTATGGCTACACCTTC.

CDR3 nucleotides: TGCGCCAGCAGCCTCGGGGCTAGCGACTCCTACAATGAGCAGTTCTTC. Translating gives CASSLGASDSYNEQFF. The chain joins TRBV5-1 to TRBJ2-1; D perhaps matches TRBD2 (6 bases). The CDR3 consists of 16 residues. V lost 4 bases and J 0 bases, leaving 14 bases between the germline ends. From germline, CDR1 is SGHRS and CDR2 YFSETQ.

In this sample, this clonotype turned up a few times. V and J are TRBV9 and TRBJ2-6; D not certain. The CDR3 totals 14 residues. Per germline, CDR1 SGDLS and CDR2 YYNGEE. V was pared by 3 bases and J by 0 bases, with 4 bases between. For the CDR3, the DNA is TGTGCCAGCAGCGACGCCTCTGGGGCCAACGTCCTGACTTTC. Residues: CASSDASGANVLTF.

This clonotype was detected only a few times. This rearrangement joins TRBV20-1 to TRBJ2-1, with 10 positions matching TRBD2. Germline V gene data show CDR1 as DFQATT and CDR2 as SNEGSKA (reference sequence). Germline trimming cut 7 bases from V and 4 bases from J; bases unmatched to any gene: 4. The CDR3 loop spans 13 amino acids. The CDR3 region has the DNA TGCAGTGAGCGGGGGGGGGTGTACAATGAGCAGTTCTTC. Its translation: CSERGGVYNEQFF.

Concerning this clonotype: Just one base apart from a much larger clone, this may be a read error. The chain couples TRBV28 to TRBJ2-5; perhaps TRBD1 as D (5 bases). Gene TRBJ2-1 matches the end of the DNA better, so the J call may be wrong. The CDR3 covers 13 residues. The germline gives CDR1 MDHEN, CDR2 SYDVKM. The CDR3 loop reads CAITTDGQGTQFF. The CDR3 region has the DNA TGTGCCATCACGACAGACGGTCAAGGAACCCAGTTCTTC.

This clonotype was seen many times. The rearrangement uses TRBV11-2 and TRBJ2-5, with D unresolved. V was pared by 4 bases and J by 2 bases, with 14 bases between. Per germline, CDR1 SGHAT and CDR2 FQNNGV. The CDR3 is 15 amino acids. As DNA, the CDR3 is TGTGCCAGCAGCTCCGCCACCGGTAGACAAGAGACCCAGTACTTC. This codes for CASSSATGRQETQYF.

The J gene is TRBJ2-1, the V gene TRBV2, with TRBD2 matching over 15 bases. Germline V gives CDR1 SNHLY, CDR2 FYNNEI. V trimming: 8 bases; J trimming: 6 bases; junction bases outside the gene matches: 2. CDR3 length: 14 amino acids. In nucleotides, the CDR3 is TGTGCCAGCGGGACTAGCGGGAGGATCAATGAGCAGTTCTTC. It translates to CASGTSGRINEQFF.

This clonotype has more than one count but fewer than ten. CDR3: CASSSDDRGFNQPQHF. CDR3 sequence (DNA): TGTGCCAGCAGTTCCGATGACAGGGGATTCAATCAGCCCCAGCATTTT. The chain couples TRBV2 to TRBJ1-5, with 8 positions matching TRBD1. Germline loops: CDR1 SNHLY, CDR2 FYNNEI. Trimming took 5 bases from V and 3 from J; bases not matched to a gene: 9. This CDR3 region has 16 residues.

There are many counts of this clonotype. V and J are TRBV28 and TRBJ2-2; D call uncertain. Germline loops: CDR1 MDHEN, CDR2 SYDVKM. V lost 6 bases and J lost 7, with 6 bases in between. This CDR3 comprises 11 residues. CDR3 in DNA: TGTGCCAGCAGGACGCTCGGGGAGCTGTTTTTT. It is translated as CASRTLGELFF.

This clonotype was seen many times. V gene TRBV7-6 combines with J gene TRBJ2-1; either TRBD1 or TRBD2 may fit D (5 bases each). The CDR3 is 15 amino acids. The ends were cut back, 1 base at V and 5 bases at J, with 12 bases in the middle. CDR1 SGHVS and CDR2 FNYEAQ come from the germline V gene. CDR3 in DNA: TGTGCCAGCAGCTTAGTTTCGGGACCCCACAATGAGCAGTTCTTC. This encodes CASSLVSGPHNEQFF.

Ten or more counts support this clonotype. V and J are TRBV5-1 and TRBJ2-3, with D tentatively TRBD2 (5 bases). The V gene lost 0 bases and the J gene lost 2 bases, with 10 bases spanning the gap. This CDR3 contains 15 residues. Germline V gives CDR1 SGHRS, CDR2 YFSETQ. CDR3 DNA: TGCGCCAGCAGCTTGGTACTGGACTCCACAGATACGCAGTATTTT. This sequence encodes CASSLVLDSTDTQYF. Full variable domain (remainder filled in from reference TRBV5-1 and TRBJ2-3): KAGVTQTPRYLIKTRGQQVTLSCSPISGHRSVSWYQQTPGQGLQFLFEYFSETQRNKGNFPGRFSGRQFSNSRSEMNVSTLELGDSALYLCASSLVLDSTDTQYFGPGTRLTVL.

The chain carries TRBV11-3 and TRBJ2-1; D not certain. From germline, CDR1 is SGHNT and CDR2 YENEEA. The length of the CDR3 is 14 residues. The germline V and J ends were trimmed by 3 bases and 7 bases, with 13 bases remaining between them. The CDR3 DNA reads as TGTGCCAGCAGCTTCCCCTACCCTAGAAATGAGCAGTTCTTC. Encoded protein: CASSFPYPRNEQFF. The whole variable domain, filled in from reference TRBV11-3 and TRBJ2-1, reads EAGVVQSPRYKIIEKKQPVAFWCNPISGHNTLYWYLQNLGQGPELLIRYENEEAVDDSQLPKDRFSAERLKGVDSTLKIQPAELGDSAVYLCASSFPYPRNEQFFGPGTRLTVL.